These T cell receptor beta chains were read from a single sample in a study of healthy donors' naive CD4 and CD8 T cells. TCRdb re-called the reads with MiXCR, one entry per CDR3 protein. The table has approximately 180,000 distinct CDR3 sequences, about 70% seen once. Sequenced sample: naive CD4+ and CD8+ T cells sorted from blood, pooled from several donors. The receptors come from a pool of human donors in good health; the sample pools cells from several healthy donors. The CDR3 runs from the conserved cysteine through the conserved F or W. A D gene is named only where the DNA matches it firmly. Clone sizes are given selectively: once, few, many, or a class where the clone is expanded.

TRBD1	.	TRBJ1-1	TRBV6-1	CASNQWTGEMYGEAFF	TGTGCCAGCAATCAATGGACAGGGGAGATGTATGGTGAAGCTTTCTTT
TRBD1	.	TRBJ1-4	TRBV6-5	CASSYFPDRLDEKLFF	TGTGCCAGCAGTTACTTCCCGGACAGGCTGGATGAAAAACTGTTTTTT
TRBD2	.	TRBJ2-5	TRBV20-1	CSASLLAGRGETQYF	TGCAGTGCTAGCCTCCTAGCGGGAAGAGGAGAGACCCAGTACTTC
.	.	TRBJ2-7	TRBV6-1	CASSEVRGEQYF	TGTGCCAGCAGTGAAGTTCGGGGCGAGCAGTACTTC
TRBD1	few	TRBJ1-6	TRBV29-1	CSVGLTGGRRSALHF	TGCAGCGTCGGTTTAACAGGGGGCCGCAGGTCAGCCCTCCACTTT
.	.	TRBJ2-7	TRBV19	CASSMMATYEQYF	TGTGCCAGTAGTATGATGGCCACCTACGAGCAGTACTTC
TRBD1	.	TRBJ1-2	TRBV18	CASSATGGPFNYGYTF	TGTGCCAGCTCAGCGACAGGGGGCCCTTTTAACTATGGCTACACCTTC
TRBD1	once	TRBJ1-5	TRBV12-5	CASGLYRGGEDQPQHF	TGTGCTAGTGGTTTGTACAGGGGTGGAGAGGATCAGCCCCAGCATTTT
.	.	TRBJ2-1	TRBV12-3/TRBV12-4	CASSPTPSSDEQFF	TGTGCCAGCAGTCCGACCCCATCTAGCGATGAGCAGTTCTTC
.	.	TRBJ2-3	TRBV6-6	CASTYGLGVGTDTQYF	TGTGCCAGCACCTATGGGCTAGGGGTCGGCACAGATACGCAGTATTTT
.	.	TRBJ1-2	TRBV29-1	CSVTTGSIYGYTF	TGCAGCGTGACCACAGGGAGCATTTATGGCTACACCTTC
TRBD1	.	TRBJ1-2	TRBV6-5	CASSYSRTGGNYGYTF	TGTGCCAGCAGTTACTCGAGGACAGGGGGTAACTATGGCTACACCTTC
.	.	TRBJ1-1	TRBV19	CASSITAQNTEAFF	TGTGCCAGTAGTATAACAGCTCAGAACACTGAAGCTTTCTTT
.	.	TRBJ1-5	TRBV5-1	CASSFTGSSNQPQHF	TGCGCCAGCAGCTTCACAGGGAGCAGCAATCAGCCCCAGCATTTT
.	.	TRBJ1-2	TRBV6-5	CASSLEINYGYTF	TGTGCCAGCAGTTTGGAGATCAACTATGGCTACACCTTC
TRBD1	.	TRBJ2-6	TRBV19	CASSIGTGGSGANVLTF	TGTGCCAGTAGTATCGGGACAGGCGGCTCTGGGGCCAACGTCCTGACTTTC
.	.	TRBJ2-3	TRBV29-1	CSVHKGADTQYF	TGCAGCGTGCACAAGGGGGCAGATACGCAGTATTTT
.	.	TRBJ2-1	TRBV29-1	CSVVGPVSNEQFF	TGCAGCGTAGTGGGACCCGTGAGCAATGAGCAGTTCTTC
.	.	TRBJ2-1	TRBV24-1	CATSDEGVAPSEQFF	TGTGCCACCAGTGATGAGGGCGTAGCCCCGTCTGAGCAGTTCTTC
.	.	TRBJ2-1	TRBV29-1	CSTPRRGEQFF	TGCAGCACCCCCCGTAGGGGTGAGCAGTTCTTC
TRBD2	.	TRBJ2-7	TRBV6-5	CASSWTSGPYEQYF	TGTGCCAGCAGTTGGACTAGCGGACCCTACGAGCAGTACTTC
.	.	TRBJ1-2	TRBV29-1	CSVDGGLYGYTF	TGCAGCGTTGACGGGGGTCTCTATGGCTACACCTTC
TRBD1	.	TRBJ1-1	TRBV29-1	CSVDTGVGFTEAFF	TGCAGCGTTGATACAGGGGTGGGTTTCACTGAAGCTTTCTTT
.	once	TRBJ2-5	TRBV27	CASSLNGGKETQYF	TGTGCCAGCAGTTTAAACGGAGGGAAAGAGACCCAGTACTTC
TRBD1	few	TRBJ1-1	TRBV6-6	CASSYSSFTGDEAFF	TGTGCCAGCAGTTACTCGAGTTTCACAGGGGATGAAGCTTTCTTT
.	.	TRBJ2-7	TRBV29-1	CSVEEGYEQYF	TGCAGCGTTGAGGAAGGATACGAGCAGTACTTC
TRBD2	.	TRBJ2-1	TRBV5-6	CASSLGMASGSGQFF	TGTGCCAGCAGCTTGGGAATGGCTAGCGGGAGCGGGCAGTTCTTC
.	.	TRBJ1-1	TRBV7-9	CASSSSWDTEKEAFF	TGTGCCAGCAGCTCCTCTTGGGACACCGAAAAAGAAGCTTTCTTT